These 19 T cell receptor beta chains came from one sample sequenced in a study of blood T cell repertoires in COVID-19. TCRdb keeps only in-frame clones here, not all; method: immunoSEQ multiplex PCR. The sample shows approximately 48,000 clones, around 85% of them seen only once. The sample comprised peripheral blood. All receptors derive from a man aged 55 to 70 with acute or convalescent COVID-19.

The gene calls are TRBV9 and TRBJ1-2; TRBD1 matches 7 bases. The germline V gene has CDR1 SGDLS and CDR2 YYNGEE. Germline trimming cut 0 bases from V and 5 bases from J; bases unmatched to any gene: 4. The CDR3 length is 14 residues. CDR3 sequence reads: CASSVAPGGYGYTF. The CDR3 nucleotides read TGTGCCAGCAGCGTAGCACCAGGGGGTTATGGCTACACCTTC.

The rearrangement uses TRBV7-3 and TRBJ2-3; TRBD2 aligns across 11 bases. CDR3 length: 15 amino acids. Trimming removed 5 bases from V and 7 bases from J; junction bases left unmatched: 8. In germline, CDR1 is SGHTA, CDR2 FQGTGA. The CDR3 sequence: CASSPGSGRAYTQYF. The CDR3 DNA reads as TGTGCCAGCAGCCCGGGTAGCGGGAGGGCATATACGCAGTATTTT.

V gene TRBV5-1 combines with J gene TRBJ2-3; 15 nucleotides agree with TRBD2. Germline assignment: CDR1 SGHRS and CDR2 YFSETQ. Trimming cost V 4 bases and J 1 base; bases outside gene matches: 10. CDR3 length: 19 amino acids. The CDR3 DNA reads as TGCGCCAGCAGCCTGGGACTAGCGGGAGGTCCCGGGGGCACAGATACGCAGTATTTT. Amino acids: CASSLGLAGGPGGTDTQYF.

The genes are TRBV7-2 and TRBJ1-1, with a weak D call TRBD1 (5 bases). This CDR3 region has 15 residues. V was shortened by 4 bases and J by 1 base, with 13 bases between the two germline ends. In germline, CDR1 is SGHTA, CDR2 FQGNSA. This CDR3 is CASSSWGSRNTEAFF. CDR3 bases: TGTGCCAGCAGCTCATGGGGCAGCCGGAACACTGAAGCTTTCTTT.

In this sample, this clone turned up a few times. The chain is built from TRBV15 and TRBJ1-5; D is unclear. The CDR3 sequence is 15 residues long. The V end lost 5 bases, the J end lost 3 bases, and 14 bases lay between the germline ends. Germline V gives CDR1 LNHNV, CDR2 YYDKDF (reference sequence). DNA of the CDR3: TGTGCCACCAGCTTGGCACGGCGGTACAATCAGCCCCAGCATTTT. It specifies CATSLARRYNQPQHF.

V is TRBV7-3 and J is TRBJ2-2; possibly TRBD1 for D (6 bases). Germline CDR1 is SGHTA and CDR2 is FQGTGA. The CDR3 is 16 amino acids. Trimming took off 1 base at V and 4 bases at J, with 13 bases between the two ends. CDR3 coding DNA: TGTGCCAGCAGCTTAATTGGGGGCACGATCACCGGGGAGCTGTTTTTT. This encodes CASSLIGGTITGELFF.

This clone was found a few times. The J gene is TRBJ1-2, the V gene TRBV19; the D is unclear. Germline V gene lookup returns CDR1 LNHDA and CDR2 SQIVND (reference sequence). The CDR3 is 13 residues long. The ends were cut back, 3 bases at V and 9 bases at J, with 14 bases in the middle. CDR3 sequence (DNA): TGTGCCAGTAGTATGGACTTACCACCTCGCTACACCTTC. It yields the protein CASSMDLPPRYTF.

The gene calls are TRBV5-1 and TRBJ2-3; D perhaps matches TRBD2 (6 bases). Germline values: CDR1 SGHRS, CDR2 YFSETQ. The CDR3 covers 15 residues. V was trimmed by 2 bases and J by 3 bases, leaving 13 bases between them. Here the CDR3 reads CASSFPREATDTQYF. Written as DNA, the CDR3 is TGCGCCAGCAGCTTTCCCAGGGAGGCGACAGATACGCAGTATTTT.

A word on this clone: The sample contains more than one DNA sequence encoding this CDR3. This chain joins TRBV20-1 and TRBJ1-5; 8 bases agree with TRBD1. The ends lost 3 bases at V and 7 bases at J; junction bases unmatched: 8. Germline values: CDR1 DFQATT, CDR2 SNEGSKA (reference sequence). CDR3 length: 14 residues. The CDR3: CSASRQGAGQPQHF. The CDR3 DNA reads as TGCAGTGCTAGTCGGCAGGGGGCAGGCCAGCCCCAGCATTTT.

V is TRBV5-1 and J is TRBJ1-2, with D tentatively TRBD1 (5 bases). Germline V gene sequence: CDR1 SGHRS, CDR2 YFSETQ. The CDR3 is 15 amino acids. V gave up 0 bases and J gave up 0 bases, with 9 bases separating them. This CDR3 reads CASSLGGTANYGYTF. For the CDR3, the DNA is TGCGCCAGCAGCTTGGGAGGGACTGCTAACTATGGCTACACCTTC.

CDR3 in DNA: TGTGCCAGCAGCTTTGCGGGGAGAACAGATACGCAGTATTTT. It encodes CASSFAGRTDTQYF. The chain is built from TRBV7-8 and TRBJ2-3; perhaps TRBD2 as D (6 bases). V lost 3 bases and J lost 3, with 10 bases in between. The germline V gene has CDR1 SGHVS and CDR2 FQNEAQ. The CDR3 spans 14 residues.

The chain has TRBV5-4 and TRBJ1-2; possibly TRBD1 for D (6 bases). Per germline, CDR1 SGHNT and CDR2 YYREEE (reference sequence). The CDR3 sequence is 15 residues long. The V gene lost 4 bases and the J gene lost 3 bases, with 16 bases spanning the gap. CDR3 sequence reads: CASSPSYRAYYGYTF. CDR3 coding DNA: TGTGCCAGCAGCCCATCCTACAGGGCATACTATGGCTACACCTTC.

The chain combines TRBV5-1 with TRBJ2-5, with 9 nucleotides matching TRBD2. Unmatched junction bases numbered 8, after V lost 3 bases and J lost 2 bases. The CDR3 is 16 residues long. Germline CDR1 is SGHRS and CDR2 is YFSETQ. For the CDR3, the DNA is TGCGCCAGCAGCTGGCGGGCTAGCGGGACTCAAGAGACCCAGTACTTC. As protein: CASSWRASGTQETQYF.

A single count supports this clone. Other nucleotide sequences from this sample produce the same CDR3. The gene calls are TRBV7-9 and TRBJ1-1; tentatively, D is TRBD1 (5 bases). This CDR3 is built from 14 residues. CDR1 SEHNR and CDR2 FQNEAQ come from the germline V gene (reference sequence). V was cut by 1 base and J by 3 bases, with 9 bases left in between. This chain's CDR3 is CASSLGQGHTEAFF. In DNA, the CDR3 is TGTGCCAGCAGCTTAGGCCAGGGCCACACTGAAGCTTTCTTT.

The V gene is TRBV27, the J gene TRBJ1-5, with TRBD1 as a possible D gene (5 bases). Germline CDR1 is MNHEY and CDR2 is SMNVEV (reference sequence). This CDR3 is built from 14 residues. V lost 0 bases to trimming and J lost 2 bases, with 5 bases between them. This CDR3 reads CASSLSRGNQPQHF. The DNA for the CDR3 is TGTGCCAGCAGTTTATCCAGGGGCAATCAGCCCCAGCATTTT.

The chain has TRBV4-1 and TRBJ1-5; no firm D call. CDR1 and CDR2 from the germline V gene are MGHRA and YSYEKL. With 0 bases removed from V and 5 bases from J, the gap between germline ends came to 8 bases. This CDR3 has 14 amino acids. The DNA for the CDR3 is TGCGCCAGCAGCCAAGATATCCCCCATCAGCCCCAGCATTTT. Protein product: CASSQDIPHQPQHF.

The CDR3 sequence: CASSLTGVSETQYF. In nucleotides, the CDR3 is TGTGCCAGCAGCCTGACTGGCGTTTCGGAGACCCAGTACTTC. The rearrangement joins TRBV7-6 to TRBJ2-5; no clear D. Germline V gives CDR1 SGHVS, CDR2 FNYEAQ. Trimming took off 5 bases at V and 5 bases at J, with 15 bases between the two ends. The CDR3 is 14 residues long.

In this sample, this clone turned up a few times. This chain connects TRBV9 to TRBJ1-6; D is ambiguous. Germline V gives CDR1 SGDLS, CDR2 YYNGEE. V was pared by 2 bases and J by 7 bases, with 10 bases between. The CDR3 is 14 residues long. CDR3 sequence reads: CASSVGRENSPLHF. In nucleotides, the CDR3 is TGTGCCAGCAGCGTTGGACGGGAAAATTCACCCCTCCACTTT. The variable domain in full, with the rest retrieved from reference TRBV9 and TRBJ1-6, is DSGVTQTPKHLITATGQRVTLRCSPRSGDLSVYWYQQSLDQGLQFLIQYYNGEERAKGNILERFSAQQFPDLHSELNLSSLELGDSALYFCASSVGRENSPLHFGNGTRLTVT.

The chain combines TRBV3-1 (or the pseudogene TRBV3-2) with TRBJ1-1; D is unclear. The CDR3 is 12 amino acids. Germline V CDR1 and CDR2: LGHDT, YNNKEL (reference sequence). The germline V and J ends were trimmed by 5 bases and 4 bases, with 8 bases remaining between them. CDR3 sequence: CASSNLITEAFF. The CDR3 DNA sequence: TGTGCCAGCAGCAACCTAATCACTGAAGCTTTCTTT.